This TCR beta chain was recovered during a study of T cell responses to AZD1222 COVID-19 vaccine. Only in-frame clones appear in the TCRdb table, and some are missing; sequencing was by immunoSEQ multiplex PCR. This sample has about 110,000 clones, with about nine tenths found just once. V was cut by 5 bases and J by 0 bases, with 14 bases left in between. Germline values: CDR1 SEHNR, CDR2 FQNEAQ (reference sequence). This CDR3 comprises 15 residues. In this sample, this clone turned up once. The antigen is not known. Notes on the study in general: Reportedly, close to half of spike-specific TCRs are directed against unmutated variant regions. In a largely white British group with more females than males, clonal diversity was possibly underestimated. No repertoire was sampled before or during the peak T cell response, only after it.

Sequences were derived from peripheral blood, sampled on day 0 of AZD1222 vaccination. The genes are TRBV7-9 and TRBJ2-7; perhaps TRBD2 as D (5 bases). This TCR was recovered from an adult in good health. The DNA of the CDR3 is TGTGCCAGCAGCCCCCGGGGTTCGAGCTCCTACGAGCAGTACTTC. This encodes CASSPRGSSSYEQYF.